The clone carrying this TCR beta chain appeared a few times. These data are taken from a study of cytomegalovirus exposure and HLA in healthy donors. With 4 bases removed from V and 3 bases from J, the gap between germline ends came to 11 bases. CDR1 and CDR2 (germline): SGHRS, YFSETQ. This CDR3 is 14 amino acids long. PCR employed 60 Vbeta and 13 Jbeta primers. Clones were read by immunoSEQ multiplex PCR, and TCRdb kept only the in-frame ones, dropping some. The sample lists some 71,000 clones; about 71% were seen once. The specimen sequenced was PBMCs. The chain has TRBV5-1 and TRBJ2-1; TRBD2 might be the D (5 bases). The receptor was isolated from a woman aged 45-65 years in good health and CMV-seropositive. DNA for the CDR3: TGCGCCAGCAGCCCCGAGGGAAACTACAATGAGCAGTTCTTC. Amino acid sequence: CASSPEGNYNEQFF.